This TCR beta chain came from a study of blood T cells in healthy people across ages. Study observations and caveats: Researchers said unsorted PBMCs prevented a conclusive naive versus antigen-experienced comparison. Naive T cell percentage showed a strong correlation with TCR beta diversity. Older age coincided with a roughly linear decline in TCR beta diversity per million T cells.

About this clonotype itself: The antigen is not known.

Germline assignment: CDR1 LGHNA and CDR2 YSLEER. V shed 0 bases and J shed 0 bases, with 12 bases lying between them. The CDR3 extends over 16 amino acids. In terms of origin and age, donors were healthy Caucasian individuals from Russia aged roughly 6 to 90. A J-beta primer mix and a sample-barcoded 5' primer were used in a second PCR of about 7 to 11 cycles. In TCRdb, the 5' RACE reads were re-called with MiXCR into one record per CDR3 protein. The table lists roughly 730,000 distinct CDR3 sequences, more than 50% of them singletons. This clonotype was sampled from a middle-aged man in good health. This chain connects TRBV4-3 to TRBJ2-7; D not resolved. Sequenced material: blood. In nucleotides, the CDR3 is TGCGCCAGCAGCCAAGAACTCGGCTTCAGCTCCTACGAGCAGTACTTC. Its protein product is CASSQELGFSSYEQYF.